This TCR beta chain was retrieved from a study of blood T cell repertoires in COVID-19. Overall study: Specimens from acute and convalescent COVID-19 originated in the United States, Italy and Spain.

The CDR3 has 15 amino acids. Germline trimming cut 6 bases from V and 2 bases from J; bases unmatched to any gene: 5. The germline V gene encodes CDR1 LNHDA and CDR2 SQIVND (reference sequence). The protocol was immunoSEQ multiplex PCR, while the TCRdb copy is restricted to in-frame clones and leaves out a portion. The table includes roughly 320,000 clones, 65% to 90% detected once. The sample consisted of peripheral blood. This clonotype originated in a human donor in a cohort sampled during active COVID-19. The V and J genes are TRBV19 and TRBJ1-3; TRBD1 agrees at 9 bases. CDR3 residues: CASRRTGGPGNTIYF. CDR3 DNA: TGTGCCAGTAGGCGTACAGGGGGCCCTGGAAACACCATATATTTT.